These T cell receptor beta chains were read from a single sample in a study of early T cells in non-severe SARS-CoV-2 infection. TCRdb independently ran MiXCR on the 5' RACE reads; one entry per CDR3 protein. The sample records 55,000 or so distinct CDR3 sequences, around a tenth being singletons. Sequencing was performed on whole blood. Receptor source: an adult who was a healthcare worker with PCR-confirmed SARS-CoV-2 infection or an uninfected control (not recorded which). CDR3s include the opening cysteine and the closing phenylalanine or tryptophan. The order of the fields is V gene, J gene, CDR3 protein.

>TRBV20-1|TRBJ1-6
CSASNSNSPLHF
>TRBV4-1|TRBJ2-3
CASSQEGIGDTDTQYF
>TRBV7-9|TRBJ1-1
CASSLGGTTEAFF
>TRBV19|TRBJ1-1
CASSMASFMNTEAFF
>TRBV6-6|TRBJ2-1
CASSYGTSGRQNEQFF
>TRBV3-2|TRBJ2-7
CASSQGGTGFYEQYF
>TRBV27|TRBJ2-7
CASRNRGLYEQYF
>TRBV29-1|TRBJ2-5
CSVLTGEETQYF
>TRBV9|TRBJ2-7
CASSVNSYEQYF
>TRBV6-5|TRBJ2-5
CASSYSYRKETQYF
>TRBV9|TRBJ2-3
CASSLRNTQYF
>TRBV7-9|TRBJ2-7
CASSQKYEQYF
>TRBV12-3/TRBV12-4|TRBJ2-7
CASSLIAPQQYF
>TRBV2|TRBJ2-2
CASTLDSPANTGELFF
>TRBV29-1|TRBJ1-5
CSVGGQGNQPQHF
>TRBV28|TRBJ2-5
CASSLGGRMETQYF
>TRBV28|TRBJ1-5
CASSLKGRGGNQPQHF
>TRBV20-1|TRBJ2-3
CSARRGPDTQYF
>TRBV5-1|TRBJ2-5
CASSQGARETQYF
>TRBV28|TRBJ1-4
CASTGQVFEKLFF
>TRBV19|TRBJ2-3
CASCLRGADTQYF
>TRBV9|TRBJ2-7
CASSVGQTSYEQYF
>TRBV7-2|TRBJ1-5
CASSLGQGATQPQHF
>TRBV7-2|TRBJ2-7
CASSLGGSGGYEQYF
>TRBV28|TRBJ2-1
CAIGGVYNEQFF
>TRBV29-1|TRBJ1-1
CSVEGRDRSNEAFF
>TRBV18|TRBJ2-1
CASSPGTGGYNEQFF
>TRBV7-2|TRBJ2-7
CASGVAGGPYEQYF
>TRBV20-1|TRBJ2-1
CSAIYPTGVSNEQFF
>TRBV29-1|TRBJ2-7
CSVGTVKTYEQYF
>TRBV6-5|TRBJ2-3
CASSYGGGATDTQYF
>TRBV27|TRBJ2-7
CASSLRESHEQYF
>TRBV5-1|TRBJ2-7
CASSLAGDPYEQYF
>TRBV7-2|TRBJ2-2
CASSTWTGATGELFF
>TRBV14|TRBJ2-6
CASSHKAGANVLTF
>TRBV3-1|TRBJ2-1
CASSQAAGPYNEQFF
>TRBV7-7|TRBJ2-2
CASRGSEHGGELFF
>TRBV20-1|TRBJ1-4
CSAYLRATNEKLFF
>TRBV7-9|TRBJ2-3
CASSPWTGGTDTQYF
>TRBV28|TRBJ1-5
CATMNLGQPQHF
>TRBV12-3/TRBV12-4|TRBJ1-3
CASSFREGNTIYF
>TRBV7-9|TRBJ1-1
CASSLGVLNTEAFF
>TRBV7-7|TRBJ2-1
CASSLATSGGAEQFF